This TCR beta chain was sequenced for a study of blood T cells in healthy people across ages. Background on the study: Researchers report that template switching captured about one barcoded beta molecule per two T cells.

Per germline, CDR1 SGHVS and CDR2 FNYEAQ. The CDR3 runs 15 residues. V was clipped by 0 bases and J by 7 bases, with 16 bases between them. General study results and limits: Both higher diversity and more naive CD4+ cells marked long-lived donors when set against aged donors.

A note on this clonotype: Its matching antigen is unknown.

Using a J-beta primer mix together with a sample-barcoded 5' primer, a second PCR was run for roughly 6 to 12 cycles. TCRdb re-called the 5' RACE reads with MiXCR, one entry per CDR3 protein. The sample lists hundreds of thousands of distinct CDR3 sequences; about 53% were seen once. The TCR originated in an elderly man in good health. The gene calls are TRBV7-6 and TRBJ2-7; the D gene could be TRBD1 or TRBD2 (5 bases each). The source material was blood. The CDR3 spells CASSLARAGLGEQYF. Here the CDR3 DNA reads TGTGCCAGCAGCTTAGCGCGGGCAGGGCTAGGAGAGCAGTACTTC.